A selection of T cell receptor beta chains follows, all from one sample in a study of shared clonotypes between healthy human individuals. Here immunoSEQ multiplex PCR was the method, and the copy in TCRdb shows in-frame clones only, minus some. The table lists 560,000 or so clones, around 96% of them singletons. The specimen was naive CD8+ T cells sorted from blood. The receptors originated from a woman between 25 and 40 years old in good health. The CDR3 runs from the conserved cysteine through the conserved F or W. D genes are given only for firm matches. Clone size appears in some rows only: once, few, many, or a class for an expanded clone.

abundance	v_gene	d_gene	j_gene	CDR3aa
-	TRBV29-1	TRBD1	-	CSVAGGQGTTYEQYF
-	TRBV9	-	TRBJ2-1	CASSVATTRWDEQFF
-	TRBV2	-	TRBJ1-1	CASSVVNTEAFF
-	TRBV4-2	-	TRBJ2-1	CASSQGLSSYNEQFF
-	TRBV11-2	-	TRBJ2-1	CASSLDPGAYNEQFF
few	TRBV9	-	TRBJ1-2	CASSRGGVYGYTF
-	TRBV28	-	TRBJ1-5	CASSSQQPQHF
-	TRBV10-1	TRBD2	TRBJ2-1	CASRGGSGRYNEQFF
-	TRBV11-2	-	TRBJ2-7	CASSFGGQFNSYEQYF
-	TRBV27	-	TRBJ1-1	CASSSSTREAFF
-	TRBV6-6	-	TRBJ1-1	CASSLQGAAFF
-	TRBV4-1	TRBD1	TRBJ2-5	CASSHDLGGQGTFMGSQETQYF
-	TRBV4-1	-	TRBJ1-5	CASSQADSNKPQHF
-	TRBV14	TRBD2	TRBJ2-1	CASSQEPPTSGDYNEQFF
-	TRBV28	-	TRBJ2-7	CASSPRLANSYEQYF
-	TRBV6-5	-	TRBJ2-1	CASSSGLRNEQFF
-	TRBV5-5	-	TRBJ1-4	CASSLGLSDEKLFF
-	TRBV5-6	-	TRBJ1-2	CASSLTGLYGYTF
-	TRBV2	TRBD1	TRBJ2-2	CASSGTGNTGELFF
-	TRBV29-1	-	-	CSASPDSSYEQYF
-	TRBV7-6	TRBD1	TRBJ1-1	CASSLEQGFDTEAFF
-	TRBV27	-	TRBJ2-7	CASSLSWGEGNEQYF
-	TRBV4-1	-	TRBJ2-3	CASSDFLSDTQYF
-	TRBV30	-	TRBJ2-1	CAWSVTPEQFF
-	TRBV29-1	-	TRBJ2-1	CSVEGTESSYNEQFF
-	TRBV5-4	-	TRBJ2-2	CASSTTPGELFF
-	TRBV4-2	TRBD2	TRBJ2-1	CASSQEGRDNEQFF
-	TRBV4-2	TRBD2	TRBJ2-1	CASSQDQLAGGAEQFF
-	TRBV21-1	-	TRBJ1-1	CASSTGGRTPGNTEAFF
-	TRBV19	TRBD2	TRBJ2-7	CANTSGRAYEQYF
-	TRBV5-1	-	TRBJ1-1	CASSLATDENTEAFF
-	TRBV5-4	-	TRBJ2-1	CASSSLNEQFF
-	TRBV29-1	TRBD1	TRBJ1-1	CSVETGGTEAFF
-	TRBV6-6	TRBD2	TRBJ2-7	CASSYGTSGRYEQYF
-	TRBV27	TRBD1	TRBJ2-4	CASTPTGSKYF